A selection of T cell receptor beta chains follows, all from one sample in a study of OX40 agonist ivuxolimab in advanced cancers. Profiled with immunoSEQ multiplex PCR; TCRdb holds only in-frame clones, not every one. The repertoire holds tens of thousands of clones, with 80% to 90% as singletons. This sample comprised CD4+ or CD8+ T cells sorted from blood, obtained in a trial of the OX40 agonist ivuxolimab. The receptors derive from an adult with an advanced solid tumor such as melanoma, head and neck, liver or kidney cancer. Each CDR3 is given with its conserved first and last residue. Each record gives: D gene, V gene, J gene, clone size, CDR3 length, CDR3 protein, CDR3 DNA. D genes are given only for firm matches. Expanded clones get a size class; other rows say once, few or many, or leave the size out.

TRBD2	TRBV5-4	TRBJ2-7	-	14	CASSLAGLAGVQYF	TGTGCCAGCAGCTTGGCCGGACTAGCGGGAGTTCAGTACTTC
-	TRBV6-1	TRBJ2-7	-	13	CASRKDLAYEQYF	TGTGCCAGCAGAAAGGACCTAGCCTACGAGCAGTACTTC
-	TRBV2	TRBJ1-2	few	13	CASSEPGDYGYTF	TGTGCCAGCAGTGAACCAGGGGATTATGGCTACACCTTC
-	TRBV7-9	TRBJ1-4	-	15	CASSLVDGRNEKLFF	TGTGCCAGCAGCTTAGTGGACGGTCGTAATGAAAAACTGTTTTTT
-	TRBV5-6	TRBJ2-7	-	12	CASSLGRDEQYF	TGTGCCAGCAGCTTGGGCAGGGACGAGCAGTACTTC
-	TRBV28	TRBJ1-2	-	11	CASSWGGGYTF	TGTGCCAGCAGTTGGGGAGGAGGCTACACCTTC
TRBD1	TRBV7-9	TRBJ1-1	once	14	CASSLGDRISEAFF	TGTGCCAGCAGCTTAGGGGACAGGATCTCTGAAGCTTTCTTT
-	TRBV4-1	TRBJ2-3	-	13	CASSQRSEDTQYF	TGCGCCAGCAGCCAGCGAAGCGAGGATACGCAGTATTTT
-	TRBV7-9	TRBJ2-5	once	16	CASSLEGRGSGETQYF	TGTGCCAGCAGCTTAGAGGGCAGGGGTTCTGGGGAGACCCAGTACTTC
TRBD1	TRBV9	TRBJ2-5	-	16	CASSARTGQTEETQYF	TGTGCCAGCAGCGCCCGGACAGGGCAGACGGAAGAGACCCAGTACTTC
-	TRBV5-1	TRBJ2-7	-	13	CASSLTGAGEQYF	TGCGCCAGCAGCTTGACAGGGGCGGGAGAGCAGTACTTC
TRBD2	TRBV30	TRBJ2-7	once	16	CAWSLTGTRGLYEQYF	TGTGCCTGGAGTCTCACCGGGACTAGAGGGCTCTACGAGCAGTACTTC
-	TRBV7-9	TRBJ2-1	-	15	CASSRTSSSYNEQFF	TGTGCCAGCAGTCGGACTTCTAGCTCCTACAATGAGCAGTTCTTC
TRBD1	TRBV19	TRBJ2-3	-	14	CASSIGQGADTQYF	TGTGCCAGTAGTATAGGACAGGGTGCGGATACGCAGTATTTT
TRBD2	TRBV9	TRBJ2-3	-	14	CASSARTSSDTQYF	TGTGCCAGCAGCGCAAGGACTAGCTCCGATACGCAGTATTTT
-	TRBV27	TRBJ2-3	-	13	CASSPQAGDTQYF	TGTGCCAGCAGTCCCCAGGCGGGGGATACGCAGTATTTT
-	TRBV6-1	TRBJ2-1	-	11	CASSATNEQFF	TGTGCCAGCAGTGCCACCAATGAGCAGTTCTTC
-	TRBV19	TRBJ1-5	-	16	CASREGQPYSNQPQHF	TGTGCCAGTAGAGAAGGCCAGCCCTATAGCAATCAGCCCCAGCATTTT
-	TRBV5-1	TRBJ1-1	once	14	CASSLDGEGTEAFF	TGCGCCAGCAGCTTGGACGGGGAGGGCACTGAAGCTTTCTTT
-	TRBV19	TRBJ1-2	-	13	CASSPRNNYGYTF	TGTGCCAGTAGTCCCCGGAACAACTATGGCTACACCTTC
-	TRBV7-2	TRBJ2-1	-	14	CASSLDAYYNEQFF	TGTGCCAGCAGCTTAGACGCGTACTACAATGAGCAGTTCTTC
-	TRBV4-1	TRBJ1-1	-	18	CASSQGLNVGRVNTEAFF	TGCGCCAGCAGCCAAGGCCTTAATGTGGGTAGGGTGAACACTGAAGCTTTCTTT
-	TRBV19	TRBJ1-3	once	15	CASSSDWNSGNTIYF	TGTGCCAGTAGCTCAGATTGGAACTCTGGAAACACCATATATTTT
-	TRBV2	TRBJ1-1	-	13	CASGRGQGAEAFF	TGTGCCAGCGGGCGCGGGCAGGGCGCTGAAGCTTTCTTT
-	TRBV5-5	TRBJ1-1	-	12	CASSAVNTEAFF	TGTGCCAGCAGCGCCGTAAACACTGAAGCTTTCTTT
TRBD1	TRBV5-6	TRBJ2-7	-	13	CASSLTGAYEQYF	TGTGCCAGCAGCTTGACAGGGGCCTACGAGCAGTACTTC
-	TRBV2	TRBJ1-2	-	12	CASSKQEGGYTF	TGTGCCAGCAGTAAGCAGGAGGGTGGCTACACCTTC
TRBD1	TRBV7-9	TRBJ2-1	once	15	CASSLTGGGSGEQFF	TGTGCCAGCAGCCTTACAGGGGGTGGTAGCGGTGAGCAGTTCTTC
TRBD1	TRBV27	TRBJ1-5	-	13	CASSDRGNQPQHF	TGTGCCAGCAGTGACAGGGGAAATCAGCCCCAGCATTTT
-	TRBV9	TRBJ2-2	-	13	CASSVVPTGELFF	TGTGCCAGCAGCGTAGTTCCTACCGGGGAGCTGTTTTTT
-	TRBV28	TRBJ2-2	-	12	CASSSYTGELFF	TGTGCCAGCAGTTCGTACACCGGGGAGCTGTTTTTT
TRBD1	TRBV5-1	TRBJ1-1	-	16	CASSLDPGGVGTEAFF	TGCGCCAGCAGCTTGGATCCAGGGGGGGTTGGCACTGAAGCTTTCTTT
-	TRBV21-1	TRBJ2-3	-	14	CASSYRRGADTQYF	TGTGCCAGCAGCTACCGACGGGGTGCGGATACGCAGTATTTT
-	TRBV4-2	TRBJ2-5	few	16	CASSQDRSGARETQYF	TGTGCCAGCAGCCAAGACCGGTCGGGGGCCAGAGAGACCCAGTACTTC
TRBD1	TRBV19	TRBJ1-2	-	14	CASSSRQGERGYTF	TGTGCCAGTAGCAGTAGACAGGGTGAGAGGGGCTACACCTTC
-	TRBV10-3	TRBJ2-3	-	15	CAISESTRGTDTQYF	TGTGCCATCAGTGAGTCGACGCGAGGCACAGATACGCAGTATTTT
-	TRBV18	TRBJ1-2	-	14	CASSPGLSNYGYTF	TGTGCCAGCTCACCAGGCCTCTCTAACTATGGCTACACCTTC
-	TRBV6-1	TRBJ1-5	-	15	CASSETGSGNQPQHF	TGTGCCAGCAGTGAGACCGGGAGCGGCAATCAGCCCCAGCATTTT
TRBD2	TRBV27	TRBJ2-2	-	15	CASRFGGAGAGELFF	TGTGCCAGCAGGTTCGGGGGGGCCGGCGCCGGGGAGCTGTTTTTT
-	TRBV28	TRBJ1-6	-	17	CASSLGQVGLLISPLHF	TGTGCCAGCAGTTTAGGGCAGGTGGGGCTCCTTATCTCACCCCTCCACTTT
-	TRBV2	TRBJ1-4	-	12	CASSVGYEKLFF	TGTGCCAGCAGTGTGGGATATGAAAAACTGTTTTTT
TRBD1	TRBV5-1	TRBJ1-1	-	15	CASSLQGAKGTEAFF	TGCGCCAGCAGCTTGCAGGGGGCAAAGGGGACTGAAGCTTTCTTT
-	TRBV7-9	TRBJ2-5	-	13	CASSLGAKETQYF	TGTGCCAGCAGCTTAGGCGCAAAAGAGACCCAGTACTTC
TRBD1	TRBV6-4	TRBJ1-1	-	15	CASSAQGGANTEAFF	TGTGCCAGCAGTGCCCAGGGGGGGGCGAACACTGAAGCTTTCTTT
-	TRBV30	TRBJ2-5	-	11	CAWTSRETQYF	TGTGCCTGGACGTCTCGAGAGACCCAGTACTTC
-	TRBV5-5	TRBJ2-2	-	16	CASSLAGTGNTGELFF	TGTGCCAGCAGCTTGGCCGGGACGGGGAACACCGGGGAGCTGTTTTTT
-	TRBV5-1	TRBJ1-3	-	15	CASSLERDSGNTIYF	TGCGCCAGCAGCTTGGAGAGGGACTCTGGAAACACCATATATTTT
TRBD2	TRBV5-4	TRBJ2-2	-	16	CASSRLAGGNTGELFF	TGTGCCAGCAGCCGACTAGCGGGGGGGAACACCGGGGAGCTGTTTTTT
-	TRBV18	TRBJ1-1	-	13	CASSPQGVTEAFF	TGTGCCAGCTCACCTCAGGGAGTTACTGAAGCTTTCTTT
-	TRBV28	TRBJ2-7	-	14	CASSPDPFLGEQYF	TGTGCCAGCAGTCCCGACCCTTTCTTGGGCGAGCAGTACTTC
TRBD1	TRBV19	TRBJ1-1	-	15	CASALGQAMNTEAFF	TGTGCCAGTGCCCTTGGACAGGCCATGAACACTGAAGCTTTCTTT
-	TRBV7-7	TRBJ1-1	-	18	CASSLAFGAGPGGTEAFF	TGTGCTAGCAGCTTAGCGTTTGGGGCAGGGCCGGGGGGCACTGAAGCTTTCTTT
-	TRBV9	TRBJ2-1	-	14	CASSARTPMGEQFF	TGTGCCAGCAGCGCCCGGACCCCGATGGGTGAGCAGTTCTTC
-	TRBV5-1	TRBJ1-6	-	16	CASSLDRAENNSPLHF	TGCGCCAGCAGCTTGGATAGGGCAGAGAATAATTCACCCCTCCACTTT
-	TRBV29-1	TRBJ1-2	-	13	CSGTDSTGNGYTF	TGCAGCGGTACCGACAGCACTGGCAATGGCTACACCTTC